These 11 T cell receptor beta chains share one sample of origin, sequenced in a study of shared clonotypes between healthy human individuals. Only in-frame clones appear in the TCRdb table, and some are missing; sequencing was by immunoSEQ multiplex PCR. In the table there are roughly 1,500,000 clones, 98% to 99% of which are singletons. The sequenced sample consisted of naive CD4+ T cells sorted from blood. Indicated subset: CD45RA+ positively selected. The receptors here all came from a man younger than 40 in good health.

V gene TRBV21-1 combines with J gene TRBJ1-2; the D call in the table, TRBD1, was not verified against the DNA. TRBV21-1 is assigned pseudogene status. The CDR3 covers 12 residues. The CDR3 coding sequence is TGTGCCAGCAGGACAGCGATTGATGGCTACACCTTC. It specifies CASRTAIDGYTF.

The chain has TRBV27 and TRBJ2-2, with TRBD2 as a possible D gene (5 bases). CDR1 and CDR2 (germline): MNHEY, SMNVEV (reference sequence). Trimming removed 6 bases at V and 0 bases at J, with 26 bases between. This CDR3 spans 20 amino acids. CDR3 loop: CASSPNQLAVFVSNTGELFF. As DNA, the CDR3 is TGTGCCAGCAGCCCTAATCAGCTAGCAGTCTTCGTTTCGAACACCGGGGAGCTGTTTTTT.

The chain carries TRBV6-5 and TRBJ2-7, with 8 positions matching TRBD1. The CDR3 runs 14 residues. Germline assignment: CDR1 MNHEY and CDR2 SVGAGI. V dropped 5 bases and J dropped 4; count of bases not matched to a gene: 7. CDR3 bases: TGTGCCAGCAGTCACCTGGACAGGGAATACGAGCAGTACTTC. Amino acid sequence: CASSHLDREYEQYF.

The V and J genes are TRBV6-1 and TRBJ1-4; D is unresolved. Germline V gene sequence: CDR1 MNHNS, CDR2 SASEGT. Trimming shortened V by 3 bases and J by 8 bases, and 10 bases separated the two germline ends. The CDR3 has 13 residues. The CDR3 sequence: CASSEGLREKLFF. The CDR3 nucleotides are TGTGCCAGCAGTGAGGGGTTAAGGGAAAAACTGTTTTTT.

A word on this clone: The identical CDR3 is also encoded by other nucleotide sequences in the sample. The chain has TRBV5-1 and TRBJ1-1; D is unclear. The CDR3 length is 13 residues. Trimming removed 0 bases from V and 4 bases from J, with 7 bases in between. CDR1 and CDR2 (germline): SGHRS, YFSETQ. CDR3 in amino acids: CASSLEWGTEAFF. The CDR3 region has the DNA TGCGCCAGCAGCTTGGAGTGGGGCACTGAAGCTTTCTTT.

The rearrangement joins TRBV4-1 to TRBJ2-2, with 7 bases aligning to TRBD2. Per germline, CDR1 MGHRA and CDR2 YSYEKL. V lost 0 bases, J lost 0 bases, and 7 bases stayed unmatched. CDR3 size: 18 residues. Written as DNA, the CDR3 is TGCGCCAGCAGCCAAGATCCCCCGCTAGCGGCGAACACCGGGGAGCTGTTTTTT. Its translation: CASSQDPPLAANTGELFF.

The V call is TRBV30, the J call TRBJ2-7; 8 bases match TRBD1. Germline assignment: CDR1 GTSNPN and CDR2 SVGIG (reference sequence). This CDR3 spans 13 amino acids. Trimming at V came to 0 bases and at J to 6 bases, leaving 4 bases not matched to a gene. CDR3 loop: CAWSVLQGGEQYF. The CDR3 bases are TGTGCCTGGAGTGTACTACAGGGGGGCGAGCAGTACTTC.

The chain joins TRBV4-3 to TRBJ1-2; the D gene is possibly TRBD1 (5 bases). Germline-derived CDR1 and CDR2 are LGHNA and YSLEER. Between the trimmed V and J ends, which lost 0 bases and 3 bases, there was a span of 14 bases. The CDR3 length is 16 residues. The CDR3 DNA is TGCGCCAGCAGCCAAGATGTAATCGGGACCTACTATGGCTACACCTTC. This encodes CASSQDVIGTYYGYTF.

The genes are TRBV30 and TRBJ2-1; no firm D call. The V end lost 5 bases, the J end lost 1 base, and 9 bases lay between the germline ends. The CDR3 is 13 residues long. Looked up from germline, CDR1 is GTSNPN and CDR2 is SVGIG (reference sequence). Here the CDR3 reads CAWAKGSYNEQFF. The CDR3 bases are TGTGCCTGGGCAAAGGGATCCTACAATGAGCAGTTCTTC.

The V call is TRBV7-2, the J call TRBJ1-3; D ambiguous. V was shortened by 5 bases and J by 0 bases, with 11 bases between the two germline ends. CDR3 length: 15 residues. The germline CDR1 and CDR2 sequences are SGHTA and FQGNSA. The CDR3 DNA follows: TGTGCCAGCAGCGCGGCCCGTTACTCTGGAAACACCATATATTTT. Translating it yields CASSAARYSGNTIYF.

V gene TRBV28 combines with J gene TRBJ2-5; D is perhaps TRBD2 (5 bases). Germline values: CDR1 MDHEN, CDR2 SYDVKM. The CDR3 runs to 11 residues. Trimming removed 5 bases at V and 14 bases at J, with 15 bases between. CDR3 amino acids: CASSGSRAAYF. The CDR3 coding sequence is TGTGCCAGCAGTGGATCCAGAGCGGCCTACTTC.